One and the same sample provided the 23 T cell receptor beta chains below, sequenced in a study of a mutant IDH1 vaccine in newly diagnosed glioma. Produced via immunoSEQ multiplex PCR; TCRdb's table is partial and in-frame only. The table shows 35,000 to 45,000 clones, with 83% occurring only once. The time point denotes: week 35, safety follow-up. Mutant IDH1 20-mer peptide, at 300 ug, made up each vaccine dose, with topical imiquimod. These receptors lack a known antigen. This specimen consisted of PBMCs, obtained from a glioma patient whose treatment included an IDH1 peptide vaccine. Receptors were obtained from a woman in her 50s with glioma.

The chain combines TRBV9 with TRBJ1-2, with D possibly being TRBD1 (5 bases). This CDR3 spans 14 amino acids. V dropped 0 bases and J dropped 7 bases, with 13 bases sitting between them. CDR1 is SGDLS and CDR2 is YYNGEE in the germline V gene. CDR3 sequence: CASSVASAGGGYTF. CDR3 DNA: TGTGCCAGCAGCGTAGCTTCAGCTGGGGGTGGCTACACCTTC.

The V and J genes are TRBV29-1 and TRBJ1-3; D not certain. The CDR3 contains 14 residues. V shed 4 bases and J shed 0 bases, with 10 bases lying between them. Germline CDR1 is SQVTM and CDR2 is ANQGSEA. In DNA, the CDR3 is TGCAGCGTTGGTCTCAGGAGCTCTGGAAACACCATATATTTT. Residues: CSVGLRSSGNTIYF.

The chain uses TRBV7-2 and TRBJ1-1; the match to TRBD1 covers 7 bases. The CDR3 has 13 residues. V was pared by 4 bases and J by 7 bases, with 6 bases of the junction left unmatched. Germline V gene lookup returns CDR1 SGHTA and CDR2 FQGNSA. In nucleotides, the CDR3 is TGTGCCAGCAGCTCACAGGGGTATAGTGAAGCTTTCTTT. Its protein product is CASSSQGYSEAFF.

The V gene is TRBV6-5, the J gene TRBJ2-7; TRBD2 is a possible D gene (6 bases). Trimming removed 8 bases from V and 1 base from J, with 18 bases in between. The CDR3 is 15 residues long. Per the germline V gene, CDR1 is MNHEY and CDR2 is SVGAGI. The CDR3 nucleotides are TGTGCCAGCCACGGCCTGGGACTTCCTTCCTACGAGCAGTACTTC. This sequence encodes CASHGLGLPSYEQYF.

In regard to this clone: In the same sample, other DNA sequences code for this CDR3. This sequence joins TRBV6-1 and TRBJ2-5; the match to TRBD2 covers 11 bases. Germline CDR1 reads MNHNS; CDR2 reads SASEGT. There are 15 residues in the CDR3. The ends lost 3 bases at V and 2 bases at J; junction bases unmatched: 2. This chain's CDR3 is CASSDLAGGQETQYF. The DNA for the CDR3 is TGTGCCAGCAGTGACTTAGCGGGGGGGCAAGAGACCCAGTACTTC.

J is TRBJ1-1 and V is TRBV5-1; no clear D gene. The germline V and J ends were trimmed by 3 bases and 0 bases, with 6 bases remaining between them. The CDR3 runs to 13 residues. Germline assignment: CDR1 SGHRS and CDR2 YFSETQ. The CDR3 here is CASSSIMNTEAFF. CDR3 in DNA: TGCGCCAGCAGCTCGATTATGAACACTGAAGCTTTCTTT.

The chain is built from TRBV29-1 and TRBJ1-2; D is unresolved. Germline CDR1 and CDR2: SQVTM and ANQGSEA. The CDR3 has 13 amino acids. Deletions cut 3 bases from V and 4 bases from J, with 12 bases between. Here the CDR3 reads CSVERYSVYGYTF. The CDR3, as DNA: TGCAGCGTTGAGAGGTATTCGGTCTATGGCTACACCTTC. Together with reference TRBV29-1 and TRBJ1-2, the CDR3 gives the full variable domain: SAVISQKPSRDICQRGTSLTIQCQVDSQVTMMFWYRQQPGQSLTLIATANQGSEATYESGFVIDKFPISRPNLTFSTLTVSNMSPEDSSIYLCSVERYSVYGYTFGSGTRLTVV.

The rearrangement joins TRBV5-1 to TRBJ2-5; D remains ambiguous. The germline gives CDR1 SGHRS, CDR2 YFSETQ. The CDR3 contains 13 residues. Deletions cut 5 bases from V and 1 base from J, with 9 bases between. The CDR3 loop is CASRISLQETQYF. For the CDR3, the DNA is TGCGCCAGCAGGATCTCACTCCAAGAGACCCAGTACTTC.

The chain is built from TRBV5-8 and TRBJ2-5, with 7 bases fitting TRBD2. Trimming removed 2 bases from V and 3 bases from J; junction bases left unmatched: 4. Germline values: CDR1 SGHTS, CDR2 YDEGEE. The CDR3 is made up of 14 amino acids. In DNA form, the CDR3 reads TGTGCCAGCAGCTTTGACGGGGGGAAAGAGACCCAGTACTTC. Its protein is CASSFDGGKETQYF.

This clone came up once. This chain's CDR3 is CASRWGKNTEAFF. The CDR3 nucleotides are TGCGCCAGCAGATGGGGGAAGAACACTGAAGCTTTCTTT. J is TRBJ1-1 and V is TRBV5-1, with D possibly matching TRBD1 (5 bases). Between the trimmed V and J ends, which lost 5 bases and 1 base, there was a span of 9 bases. This CDR3 is built from 13 residues. Germline CDR1 and CDR2: SGHRS and YFSETQ.

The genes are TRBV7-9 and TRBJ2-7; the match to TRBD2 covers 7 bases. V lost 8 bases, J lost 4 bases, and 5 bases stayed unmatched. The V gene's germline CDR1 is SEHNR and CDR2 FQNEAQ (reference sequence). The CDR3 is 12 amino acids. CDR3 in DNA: TGTGCCAGCGGGAGGGAGCTGTACGAGCAGTACTTC. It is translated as CASGRELYEQYF.

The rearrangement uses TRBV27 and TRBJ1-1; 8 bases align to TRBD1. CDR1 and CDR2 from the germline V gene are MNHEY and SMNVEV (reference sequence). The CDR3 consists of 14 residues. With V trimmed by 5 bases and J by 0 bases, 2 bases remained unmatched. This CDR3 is CASSDRGMNTEAFF. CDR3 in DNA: TGTGCCAGCAGTGACAGGGGCATGAACACTGAAGCTTTCTTT.

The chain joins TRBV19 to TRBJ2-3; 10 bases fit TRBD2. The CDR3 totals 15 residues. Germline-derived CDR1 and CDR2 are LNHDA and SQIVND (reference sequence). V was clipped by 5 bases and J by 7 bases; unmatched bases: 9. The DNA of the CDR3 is TGTGCCAGTAGTTTAAGCGGGGGGGCATCAAATACGCAGTATTTT. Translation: CASSLSGGASNTQYF.

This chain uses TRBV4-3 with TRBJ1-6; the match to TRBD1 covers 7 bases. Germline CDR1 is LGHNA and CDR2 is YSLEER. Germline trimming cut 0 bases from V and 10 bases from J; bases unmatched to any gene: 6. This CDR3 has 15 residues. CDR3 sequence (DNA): TGCGCCAGCAGCCAAGATGGGACAGCAGAATCACCCCTCCACTTT. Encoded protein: CASSQDGTAESPLHF.

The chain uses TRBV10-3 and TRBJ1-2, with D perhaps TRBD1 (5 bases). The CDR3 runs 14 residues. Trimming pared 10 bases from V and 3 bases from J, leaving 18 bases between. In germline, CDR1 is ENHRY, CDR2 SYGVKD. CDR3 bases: TGTGCCAATCAGGCAGGGCCAGTCGACTATGGCTACACCTTC. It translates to CANQAGPVDYGYTF.

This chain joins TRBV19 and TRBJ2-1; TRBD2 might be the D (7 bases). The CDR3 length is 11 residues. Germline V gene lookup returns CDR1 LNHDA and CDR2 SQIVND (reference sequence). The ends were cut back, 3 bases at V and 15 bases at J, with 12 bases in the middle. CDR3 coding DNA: TGTGCCAGTAGTATCCGGGGGGCCAGGTTCTTC. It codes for CASSIRGARFF.

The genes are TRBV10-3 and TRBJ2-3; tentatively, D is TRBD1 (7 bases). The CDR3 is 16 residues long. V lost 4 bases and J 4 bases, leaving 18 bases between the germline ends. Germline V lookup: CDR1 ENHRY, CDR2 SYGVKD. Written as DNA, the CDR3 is TGTGCCATCAGTGCGGGGGTGAGGGGGCGCGCAGATACGCAGTATTTT. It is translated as CAISAGVRGRADTQYF.

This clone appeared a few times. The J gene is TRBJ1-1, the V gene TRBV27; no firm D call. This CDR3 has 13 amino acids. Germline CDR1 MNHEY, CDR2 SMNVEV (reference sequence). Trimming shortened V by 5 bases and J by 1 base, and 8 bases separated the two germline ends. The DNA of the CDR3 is TGTGCCAGCAGTGGACGGGGGAACACTGAAGCTTTCTTT. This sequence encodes CASSGRGNTEAFF.

The DNA of the CDR3 is TGTGCCAGCAGCGACCCGGGGGGAAGGGAGACCCAGTACTTC. Residues: CASSDPGGRETQYF. The chain employs TRBV9 and TRBJ2-5; 7 nucleotides match TRBD2. The length of the CDR3 is 14 residues. V lost 3 bases and J lost 5; bases outside the gene matches: 7. Germline CDR1 reads SGDLS; CDR2 reads YYNGEE.

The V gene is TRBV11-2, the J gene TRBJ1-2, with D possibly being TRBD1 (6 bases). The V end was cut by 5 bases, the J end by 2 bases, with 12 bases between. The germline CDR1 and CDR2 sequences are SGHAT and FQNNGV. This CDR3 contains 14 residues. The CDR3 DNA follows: TGTGCCAGCAGCCGAGGGGGACCCAACTATGGCTACACCTTC. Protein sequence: CASSRGGPNYGYTF. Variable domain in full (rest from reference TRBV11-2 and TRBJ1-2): EAGVAQSPRYKIIEKRQSVAFWCNPISGHATLYWYQQILGQGPKLLIQFQNNGVVDDSQLPKDRFSAERLKGVDSTLKIQPAKLEDSAVYLCASSRGGPNYGYTFGSGTRLTVV.

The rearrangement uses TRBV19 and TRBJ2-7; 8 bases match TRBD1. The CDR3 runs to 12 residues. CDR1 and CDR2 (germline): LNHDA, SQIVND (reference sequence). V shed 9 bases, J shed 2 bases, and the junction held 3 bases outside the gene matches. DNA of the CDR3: TGTGCCAGCGGGACAGGAGCCTACGAGCAGTACTTC. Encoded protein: CASGTGAYEQYF. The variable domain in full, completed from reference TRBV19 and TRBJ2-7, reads DGGITQSPKYLFRKEGQNVTLSCEQNLNHDAMYWYRQDPGQGLRLIYYSQIVNDFQKGDIAEGYSVSREKKESFPLTVTSAQKNPTAFYLCASGTGAYEQYFGPGTRLTVT.

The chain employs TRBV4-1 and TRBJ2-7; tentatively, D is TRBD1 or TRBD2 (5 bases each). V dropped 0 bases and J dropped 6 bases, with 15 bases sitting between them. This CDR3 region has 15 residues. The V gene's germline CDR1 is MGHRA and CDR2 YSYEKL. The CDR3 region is CASSQEEGQGFEQYF. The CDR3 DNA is TGCGCCAGCAGCCAAGAAGAGGGGCAGGGTTTCGAGCAGTACTTC.

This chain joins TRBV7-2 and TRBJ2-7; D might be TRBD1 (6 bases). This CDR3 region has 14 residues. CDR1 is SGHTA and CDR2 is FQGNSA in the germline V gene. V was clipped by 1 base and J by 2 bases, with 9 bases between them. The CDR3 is CASSLEWGPYEQYF. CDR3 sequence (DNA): TGTGCCAGCAGCTTAGAGTGGGGGCCCTACGAGCAGTACTTC.